These 24 T cell receptor beta chains were sequenced from one sample in a study of TIL therapy for anti-PD-1-resistant metastatic lung cancer. The immunoSEQ assay was v3. Here immunoSEQ multiplex PCR was the method, and the copy in TCRdb shows in-frame clones only, minus some. The profile shows tens of thousands of clones, just over 70% of them singletons. Time point indicated: pre-treatment sample, taken before nivolumab and TIL therapy. Pleural nodules or supraclavicular lymph nodes made up most of the excised metastases sampled. The source was tumor tissue, collected at baseline. The receptor source for this set is a person aged 25 to 79 with non-small cell lung cancer.

This chain links TRBV30 with TRBJ1-3; 10 nucleotides line up with TRBD1. With V trimmed by 3 bases and J by 7 bases, 6 bases remained unmatched. Germline assignment: CDR1 GTSNPN and CDR2 SVGIG (reference sequence). CDR3 length: 14 amino acids. Here the CDR3 DNA reads TGTGCCTGGAGCCAGGGACAGGGGTGGAACACCATATATTTT. Translation: CAWSQGQGWNTIYF.

This sequence joins TRBV5-1 and TRBJ2-3, with TRBD2 as a possible D gene (5 bases). Trimming took off 0 bases at V and 0 bases at J, with 8 bases between the two ends. CDR3 length equals 15 residues. The V gene's germline CDR1 is SGHRS and CDR2 YFSETQ. DNA of the CDR3: TGCGCCAGCAGCTTGGACGGGGTTAGCACAGATACGCAGTATTTT. Residues: CASSLDGVSTDTQYF. The full variable domain, rest sourced from reference TRBV5-1 and TRBJ2-3, is KAGVTQTPRYLIKTRGQQVTLSCSPISGHRSVSWYQQTPGQGLQFLFEYFSETQRNKGNFPGRFSGRQFSNSRSEMNVSTLELGDSALYLCASSLDGVSTDTQYFGPGTRLTVL.

The chain recombines TRBV6-4 with TRBJ2-4; D is unresolved. The germline V and J ends were trimmed by 0 bases and 0 bases, with 12 bases remaining between them. Germline V gives CDR1 MRHNA, CDR2 SNTAGT. The CDR3 is 17 residues long. Here the CDR3 reads CASSDSRSGVAKNIQYF. As DNA, the CDR3 is TGTGCCAGCAGTGACTCGAGATCTGGGGTAGCCAAAAACATTCAGTACTTC.

The V and J genes are TRBV4-1 and TRBJ2-3; TRBD2 matches 9 bases. Germline trimming cut 0 bases from V and 1 base from J; bases unmatched to any gene: 5. The CDR3 extends over 17 amino acids. The germline gives CDR1 MGHRA, CDR2 YSYEKL. The CDR3 nucleotides read TGCGCCAGCAGCCAAGATGCCCTAGCGGGGCGCACAGATACGCAGTATTTT. Amino acids: CASSQDALAGRTDTQYF.

The genes are TRBV7-3 and TRBJ1-5; D is unresolved. V lost 4 bases to trimming and J lost 2 bases, with 12 bases between them. The CDR3 has 15 amino acids. The germline gives CDR1 SGHTA, CDR2 FQGTGA. CDR3 in DNA: TGTGCCAGCAGCTCCAGAGACGGCCGCAATCAGCCCCAGCATTTT. Translating it yields CASSSRDGRNQPQHF.

The V gene is TRBV18, the J gene TRBJ2-7, with 8 bases fitting TRBD1. Germline values: CDR1 KGHSH, CDR2 LQKENI. V was pared by 3 bases and J by 3 bases, with 7 bases of the junction left unmatched. CDR3 length: 15 residues. CDR3 region: CASSPFQGAGYEQYF. As DNA, the CDR3 is TGTGCCAGCTCACCGTTTCAGGGGGCAGGCTACGAGCAGTACTTC.

The chain combines TRBV18 with TRBJ2-7; D gene uncertain. This CDR3 has 13 amino acids. CDR1 and CDR2 from the germline V gene are KGHSH and LQKENI. The V and J ends lost 2 bases and 0 bases respectively, with 5 bases between them. CDR3 residues: CASSPSSSYEQYF. CDR3 in DNA: TGTGCCAGCTCACCATCAAGCTCCTACGAGCAGTACTTC.

This clone is a singleton in its sample. The V call is TRBV6-1, the J call TRBJ1-2; 8 bases are a match to TRBD1. V lost 4 bases, J lost 8 bases, and 9 bases stayed unmatched. CDR1 is MNHNS, CDR2 SASEGT, per germline. CDR3 size: 14 residues. The CDR3 region is CASSATQTGDGYTF. The CDR3 bases are TGTGCCAGCAGTGCGACCCAGACAGGGGACGGCTACACCTTC.

This sequence joins TRBV10-3 and TRBJ2-3, with D possibly matching TRBD2 (6 bases). CDR1 ENHRY and CDR2 SYGVKD come from the germline V gene. The CDR3 is 14 amino acids. The V gene lost 7 bases and the J gene lost 2 bases, with 13 bases spanning the gap. The chain's CDR3 is CAITARGATDTQYF. The DNA of the CDR3 is TGTGCCATCACGGCCCGCGGGGCCACAGATACGCAGTATTTT.

V gene TRBV6-5 combines with J gene TRBJ2-1; no clear D. The CDR3 is 13 amino acids. Germline-derived CDR1 and CDR2 are MNHEY and SVGAGI. The ends were cut back, 5 bases at V and 8 bases at J, with 13 bases in the middle. CDR3 sequence reads: CASSTTQIHEQFF. The CDR3 DNA follows: TGTGCCAGCAGTACGACCCAGATCCATGAGCAGTTCTTC.

The chain carries TRBV19 and TRBJ1-5; 9 nucleotides line up with TRBD1. Germline values: CDR1 LNHDA, CDR2 SQIVND (reference sequence). J gave up 7 bases and V 4 bases, and 8 bases lay outside the gene matches. CDR3 length: 15 residues. The CDR3 DNA is TGTGCCAGTAGTACCACGGGACAGGGAGGCCAGCCCCAGCATTTT. Its translation is CASSTTGQGGQPQHF.

This clone has more than one count but fewer than ten. V usage is TRBV9 and J usage is TRBJ2-7; no reliable D call. Germline V CDR1 and CDR2: SGDLS, YYNGEE. The CDR3 length is 14 residues. V was pared by 0 bases and J by 2 bases, with 9 bases between. The DNA of the CDR3 is TGTGCCAGCAGCGTAGCAGCTGCAACCTACGAGCAGTACTTC. It is translated as CASSVAAATYEQYF.

The rearrangement uses TRBV19 and TRBJ2-5; D is possibly TRBD1 (5 bases). This CDR3 contains 14 residues. V dropped 6 bases and J dropped 2 bases, with 13 bases sitting between them. Germline values: CDR1 LNHDA, CDR2 SQIVND (reference sequence). The chain's CDR3 is CASRAGLGQETQYF. For the CDR3, the DNA is TGTGCCAGTAGAGCAGGGCTAGGTCAAGAGACCCAGTACTTC.

The V gene is TRBV7-3, the J gene TRBJ2-7, with D possibly called TRBD1 or TRBD2 (6 bases each). Germline assignment: CDR1 SGHTA and CDR2 FQGTGA. CDR3 length: 13 amino acids. V lost 5 bases and J 5 bases, leaving 13 bases between the germline ends. The CDR3 nucleotides are TGTGCCAGCAGCGATCGGGGGCTCCACGAGCAGTACTTC. This codes for CASSDRGLHEQYF.

This clone appeared a few times. The chain uses TRBV25-1 and TRBJ1-6; 8 positions agree with TRBD1. The CDR3 covers 14 residues. The V gene's germline CDR1 is MGHDK and CDR2 SYGVNS. Unmatched junction bases numbered 4, after V lost 2 bases and J lost 10 bases. This CDR3 is CASSEQGAWSPLHF. For the CDR3, the DNA is TGTGCCAGCAGTGAACAGGGGGCATGGTCACCCCTCCACTTT.

The chain combines TRBV7-9 with TRBJ2-7; D could derive from TRBD1 or TRBD2 (6 bases each). The germline gives CDR1 SEHNR, CDR2 FQNEAQ (reference sequence). This CDR3 comprises 14 residues. Deletions cut 5 bases from V and 6 bases from J, with 17 bases between. The CDR3 coding sequence is TGTGCCAGCAGCCCTCTTAGCGGCAGGGGCGAGCAGTACTTC. Translated, it gives CASSPLSGRGEQYF. The full variable domain, its missing parts supplied by reference TRBV7-9 and TRBJ2-7, is DTGVSQNPRHKITKRGQNVTFRCDPISEHNRLYWYRQTLGQGPEFLTYFQNEAQLEKSRLLSDRFSAERPKGSFSTLEIQRTEQGDSAMYLCASSPLSGRGEQYFGPGTRLTVT.

The rearrangement uses TRBV19 and TRBJ2-2; D unclear. The ends were cut back, 7 bases at V and 4 bases at J, with 7 bases in the middle. This CDR3 has 12 residues. From germline, CDR1 is LNHDA and CDR2 SQIVND (reference sequence). CDR3 nucleotides: TGTGCCAGTAAGATGGCCACCGGGGAGCTGTTTTTT. It specifies CASKMATGELFF.

The chain couples TRBV5-4 to TRBJ2-3; a weak D match, TRBD2 (7 bases). This CDR3 has 13 residues. The V end was cut by 3 bases, the J end by 5 bases, with 10 bases between. Germline V CDR1 and CDR2: SGHNT, YYREEE (reference sequence). CDR3 DNA sequence: TGTGCCAGCAGCTGGGGGGGCATAGATACGCAGTATTTT. Translated, it gives CASSWGGIDTQYF.

This clone occurred a few times. V is TRBV30 and J is TRBJ1-5; unclear D gene. CDR3 length equals 13 residues. Trimming stripped 2 bases from V and 7 bases from J, with 12 bases between. Germline V gene lookup returns CDR1 GTSNPN and CDR2 SVGIG (reference sequence). The CDR3, as DNA: TGTGCCTGGAGTCGAGAGAGACGGCAGCCCCAGCATTTT. Protein: CAWSRERRQPQHF.

This clone was detected once. V is TRBV7-9 and J is TRBJ1-4; TRBD1 matches 9 bases. CDR1 SEHNR and CDR2 FQNEAQ come from the germline V gene (reference sequence). The CDR3 has 16 residues. V shed 6 bases and J 3 bases; nucleotides not matched to a gene: 8. The CDR3, as DNA: TGTGCCAGCAGTTTTAAACAGGGGGCATCTAATGAAAAACTGTTTTTT. This codes for CASSFKQGASNEKLFF.

The rearrangement uses TRBV2 and TRBJ2-7; no clear D gene. The CDR3 consists of 12 residues. The ends were cut back, 6 bases at V and 5 bases at J, with 11 bases in the middle. Germline V lookup: CDR1 SNHLY, CDR2 FYNNEI. In DNA form, the CDR3 reads TGTGCCAGCAGCGATGCACCAGACGAGCAGTACTTC. The encoded protein is CASSDAPDEQYF.

This rearrangement joins TRBV18 to TRBJ2-1, with no clear D. The CDR3 has 11 amino acids. Germline CDR1 reads KGHSH; CDR2 reads LQKENI. The germline V and J ends were trimmed by 2 bases and 6 bases, with 2 bases remaining between them. The CDR3 reads CASSPANEQFF. CDR3 DNA: TGTGCCAGCTCACCAGCCAATGAGCAGTTCTTC.

This clone was counted a single time. The V call is TRBV19, the J call TRBJ1-5, with 9 bases lining up with TRBD1. The CDR3 consists of 18 residues. Germline V gene data show CDR1 as LNHDA and CDR2 as SQIVND (reference sequence). Germline trimming cut 3 bases from V and 0 bases from J; bases unmatched to any gene: 9. The CDR3 is CASSIYLGQGYSNQPQHF. Here the CDR3 DNA reads TGTGCCAGTAGTATCTATCTGGGACAGGGCTATAGCAATCAGCCCCAGCATTTT.

As regards this clone: A junction end diverges from the germline sequence, so it may reflect a read error. The chain is built from TRBV7-2 and TRBJ1-2; possible D gene TRBD1, 5 bases. The germline CDR1 and CDR2 sequences are SGHTA and FQGNSA. The CDR3 extends over 12 amino acids. The CDR3, as DNA: TGTGCCAGCAGCTTAGCGGGGGGAATAAGCGCCTTC. It translates to CASSLAGGISAF. The full variable domain, in which reference TRBV7-2 and TRBJ1-2 provide the parts outside the CDR3, is GAGVSQSPSNKVTEKGKDVELRCDPISGHTALYWYRQSLGQGLEFLIYFQGNSAPDKSGLPSDRFSAERTGGSVSTLTIQRTQQEDSAVYLCASSLAGGISAFGSGTRLTVV.